This is a list of T cell receptor beta chains from one sample in a study of CD8 T cells in Susac syndrome. TCRdb re-analysed the immunoSEQ multiplex PCR reads in MiXCR, keeping a single row per CDR3 protein. Among 100,000 to 150,000 distinct CDR3 sequences listed, more than 90% were seen once. The sample was CD4+ T cells from PBMCs. These receptors all stem from a human donor in good health. Each CDR3 is given with its conserved first and last residue. Fields, in order: D gene, V gene, J gene, clone size, CDR3 DNA, CDR3 protein. The D gene is left open where the match is weak. Expanded clones get a size class; other rows say once, few or many, or leave the size out.

d_call: .; v_call: TRBV6-5; j_call: TRBJ1-2; clone_size: .; cdr3_nt: TGTGCCAGCAGTAGTCTCCAGGGAGGATATGGCTACACCTTC; cdr3_aa: CASSSLQGGYGYTF
d_call: .; v_call: TRBV20-1; j_call: TRBJ2-1; clone_size: once; cdr3_nt: TGCAGTGCTAGCCCCAGCGCGGATGAGCAGTTCTTC; cdr3_aa: CSASPSADEQFF
d_call: .; v_call: TRBV5-1; j_call: TRBJ2-3; clone_size: .; cdr3_nt: TGCGCCAGCAGCTTGTATGGGGGAGAGGATACGCAGTATTTT; cdr3_aa: CASSLYGGEDTQYF
d_call: TRBD1; v_call: TRBV27; j_call: TRBJ1-4; clone_size: .; cdr3_nt: TGTGCCAGCAGTTTTCAGGGGGCGCGCGAAAAACTGTTTTTT; cdr3_aa: CASSFQGAREKLFF
d_call: .; v_call: TRBV6-6; j_call: TRBJ2-7; clone_size: .; cdr3_nt: TGTGCCAGCAGGCGTTTGACAGGATCCTACGAGCAGTACTTC; cdr3_aa: CASRRLTGSYEQYF
d_call: TRBD1; v_call: TRBV29-1; j_call: TRBJ2-7; clone_size: .; cdr3_nt: TGCAGCGTTGGACAGGGGGCCAACGAGCAGTACTTC; cdr3_aa: CSVGQGANEQYF
d_call: .; v_call: TRBV12-3/TRBV12-4; j_call: TRBJ1-5; clone_size: .; cdr3_nt: TGTGCCAGCACCTTGGGGAATCAGCCCCAGCATTTT; cdr3_aa: CASTLGNQPQHF
d_call: .; v_call: TRBV6-5; j_call: TRBJ1-3; clone_size: .; cdr3_nt: TGTGCCAGCAGTTACGATTTCGGGAGGGCTGGAAACACCATATATTTT; cdr3_aa: CASSYDFGRAGNTIYF
d_call: .; v_call: TRBV5-4; j_call: TRBJ2-7; clone_size: .; cdr3_nt: TGTGCCACTGGGGGTGGAGGGAAAACCTACGAGCAGTACTTC; cdr3_aa: CATGGGGKTYEQYF
d_call: .; v_call: TRBV6-2/TRBV6-3; j_call: TRBJ2-7; clone_size: .; cdr3_nt: TGTGCCAGCAGTTATGGACATCAGGTTTACGAGCAGTACTTC; cdr3_aa: CASSYGHQVYEQYF
d_call: TRBD1; v_call: TRBV5-1; j_call: TRBJ1-1; clone_size: .; cdr3_nt: TGCGCCAGCAGGGCCGGGACAGGGGCGCCTGAAGCTTTCTTT; cdr3_aa: CASRAGTGAPEAFF
d_call: TRBD1; v_call: TRBV20-1; j_call: TRBJ2-4; clone_size: .; cdr3_nt: TGCAGTGCCACTACAGGGGGCTTGGAAAACATTCAGTACTTC; cdr3_aa: CSATTGGLENIQYF
d_call: .; v_call: TRBV24-1; j_call: TRBJ2-3; clone_size: .; cdr3_nt: TGTGCCACCAGTGATGACAAGGTTGACACAGATACGCAGTATTTT; cdr3_aa: CATSDDKVDTDTQYF
d_call: TRBD2; v_call: TRBV3-1; j_call: TRBJ2-1; clone_size: .; cdr3_nt: TGTGCCAGCAGCCAGGCCGCGGGGGGCGGACCCTCCTACAATGAGCAGTTCTTC; cdr3_aa: CASSQAAGGGPSYNEQFF
d_call: .; v_call: TRBV6-1; j_call: TRBJ2-3; clone_size: .; cdr3_nt: TGTGCCAGCAGTGAAGCGCCCCCAGATACGCAGTATTTT; cdr3_aa: CASSEAPPDTQYF
d_call: TRBD1; v_call: TRBV5-1; j_call: TRBJ2-7; clone_size: .; cdr3_nt: TGCGCCAGCAGCTCGGGACCGGGACAGGGGGCTGAGTACTTC; cdr3_aa: CASSSGPGQGAEYF
d_call: .; v_call: TRBV7-2; j_call: TRBJ2-1; clone_size: .; cdr3_nt: TGTGCCAGCAGCTTAGTCCCCCGCGGAGACCCCTACAATGAGCAGTTCTTC; cdr3_aa: CASSLVPRGDPYNEQFF
d_call: .; v_call: TRBV4-2; j_call: TRBJ2-7; clone_size: .; cdr3_nt: TGTGCCAGCAGCCAAGCGATGAGGGCCTACGAGCAGTACTTC; cdr3_aa: CASSQAMRAYEQYF
d_call: .; v_call: TRBV7-9; j_call: TRBJ1-6; clone_size: .; cdr3_nt: TGTGCCAGCAGCTTACAGGGATCGCGGAATTCACCCCTCCACTTT; cdr3_aa: CASSLQGSRNSPLHF
d_call: TRBD1; v_call: TRBV29-1; j_call: TRBJ2-3; clone_size: .; cdr3_nt: TGCAGCGTTGAAGGAGCGGACAGGTTGAGCACAGATACGCAGTATTTT; cdr3_aa: CSVEGADRLSTDTQYF
d_call: .; v_call: TRBV6-2/TRBV6-3; j_call: TRBJ1-2; clone_size: .; cdr3_nt: TGTGCCAGCAGACCCTACAGGCAGACTAACTATGGCTACACCTTC; cdr3_aa: CASRPYRQTNYGYTF
d_call: TRBD2; v_call: TRBV3-1; j_call: TRBJ2-1; clone_size: .; cdr3_nt: TGTGCCAGCAGCCAAGTCCTAGCGGAGTACAATGAGCAGTTCTTC; cdr3_aa: CASSQVLAEYNEQFF
d_call: .; v_call: TRBV7-2; j_call: TRBJ2-5; clone_size: .; cdr3_nt: TGTGCCAGCAGCTTAGTGAGGGTGGGGGAGACCCAGTACTTC; cdr3_aa: CASSLVRVGETQYF
d_call: .; v_call: TRBV29-1; j_call: TRBJ2-5; clone_size: .; cdr3_nt: TGCAGCGTTGAAGATTTATTCCCGAGGGAGGCCCAGTACTTC; cdr3_aa: CSVEDLFPREAQYF
d_call: TRBD2; v_call: TRBV20-1; j_call: TRBJ2-7; clone_size: .; cdr3_nt: TGCAGTGCTAGGGCTAGCGGGGACGGGGGCTCCTACGAGCAGTACTTC; cdr3_aa: CSARASGDGGSYEQYF
d_call: .; v_call: TRBV3-1; j_call: TRBJ2-1; clone_size: once; cdr3_nt: TGTGCCAGCAGCCCCCGCAGGGGAGCCTACAATGAGCAGTTCTTC; cdr3_aa: CASSPRRGAYNEQFF
d_call: .; v_call: TRBV18; j_call: TRBJ1-2; clone_size: .; cdr3_nt: TGTGCCAGCTCACCATCGACAGGCTTTAACTATGGCTACACCTTC; cdr3_aa: CASSPSTGFNYGYTF
d_call: TRBD2; v_call: TRBV2; j_call: TRBJ2-2; clone_size: .; cdr3_nt: TGTGCCAGCAGTGGCGGGAGGGGCACCGGGGAGCTGTTTTTT; cdr3_aa: CASSGGRGTGELFF
d_call: .; v_call: TRBV3-1; j_call: TRBJ2-5; clone_size: .; cdr3_nt: TGTGCCAGCAGCCAAGATCTTAGGAGTCAAGAGACCCAGTACTTC; cdr3_aa: CASSQDLRSQETQYF